This T cell receptor (beta chain) was sequenced during a study of neoadjuvant anti-PD-1 for oral cavity cancer (dated by TCRdb to the early 2020s). Context from the whole study: Before curative-intent surgical resection, most patients were given three to four biweekly doses of nivolumab at 3 mg/kg. Patients without progression received a fourth nivolumab dose around day 43 and underwent definitive surgical resection on days 50-56. Under RECIST 1.1, patients with complete response, partial response or stable disease were classed as responders, and patients with progression were classed as non-responders. The parent correlative cohort had around 11 patients and a response rate of 30% to 35%. What the work shows at the level of the full study, not this receptor alone: After neoadjuvant nivolumab, significantly higher T cell clonality (Gini index) was found within PBMCs in non-responders than in responders. The TCR analyses had only a few patients in each response group, and the authors called for validation in larger cohorts. A higher pretreatment blood Treg/Th17 ratio correlated with both higher pretreatment blood TCRbeta clonality and lower post-treatment tumor TCRbeta clonality.

The CDR3, cysteine through phenylalanine, is 15 amino acids long. This entry keeps only the CDR3 DNA: 45 bases, framed from base 1. Via the germline V gene, CDR1 is MNHEY and CDR2 SVGAGI. V and J lose 0 bases and 5 bases, and a span of 12 bases separates them. The sample holds a few counts of this clone. Its cognate antigen has yet to be identified. No much larger clone exists at a distance of one base, and base qualities are not known. For deep sequencing, each PBMC sample was run in six replicates, with libraries mostly built from 480 ng of input genomic DNA. Following the manufacturer's instructions, the team built TCRbeta libraries using the immunoSEQ hsTCRbeta kit. The completed libraries were mixed into a single pool at 3 nM, then sequenced with an Illumina NovaSeq 6000 S4 flow cell. As for the authors' bioinformatics: The immunoSEQ Analyzer was used for raw data preprocessing and quality control. The analysis was restricted to productive rearrangements, with each unique CDR3 amino acid sequence defining a clonotype. Repertoire clonality was estimated as the Gini-Simpson index, computed with the R package tcR. Gini indices were compared with Student's t test, and associations with tumor size change were assessed by Pearson correlation. TCRdb holds this immuneACCESS table with in-frame rearrangements only. Some clones are missing; in checked studies, unresolved V genes explain under half, and the rest has no known cause. The V and J calls and clone size were taken over from that table, and D and trimming were inferred from the DNA. A total of 68,000 or so clones appear in this sample, 70% to 90% of them only once. Around 3.2% of the sample is in the top ten clones.

This sample's time point label indicates: after neoadjuvant nivolumab, at surgical resection. Patients had been newly diagnosed with stage II-IVA oral cavity squamous cell carcinoma, and no prior systemic or radiation treatment had been given to the patients. The cohort was made up of patients with locally advanced, HPV-negative oral cavity squamous cell carcinoma. Peripheral blood mononuclear cells were analyzed directly, without maintenance or expansion in culture. Samples were obtained from a longitudinal correlative study of a single-arm phase II trial of neoadjuvant nivolumab in oral cavity squamous cell carcinoma. Genomic DNA-based TCRbeta sequencing was performed on subject-matched pre- and post-treatment PBMCs and tumors from three responders and three non-responders. Peripheral blood mononuclear cells were collected before nivolumab treatment and again after treatment, at the time of surgery. The Maxwell RSC DNA from Cells kit was used to isolate genomic DNA from PBMCs.

The rearrangement combines TRBV6-5 with TRBJ2-3, with no confident D gene call. The specimen was PBMCs, collected after nivolumab (anti-PD-1) treatment. This TCR derives from a person aged 40 to 85 with oral cavity squamous cell carcinoma. The bases are TGTGCCAGCAGTTACTCGCCTTGGACGTTAGATACGCAGTATTTT. It specifies CASSYSPWTLDTQYF.